In this sample, the clone carrying this TCR beta chain turned up a few times. What it binds is unknown. Trimming cost V 7 bases and J 4 bases, with 16 bases left between them. Germline assignment: CDR1 MNHEY and CDR2 SVGAGI. This CDR3 spans 14 amino acids. These data come from a study of early T cells in non-severe SARS-CoV-2 infection. The wider study: Sequencing was performed on bulk RNA from unsorted whole blood, leaving chains unpaired. Study results and caveats: The study's VDJdb matching favored anti-spike CD8 responses and missed private and CD4 specificities.

Researchers attached unique molecular identifiers to individual cDNA molecules. TCRdb re-analysed the 5' RACE reads in MiXCR, keeping a single row per CDR3 protein. The data show approximately 65,000 distinct CDR3 sequences, with about a tenth seen just once and 6.4% held by the top ten. Sequenced input: whole blood. The chain recombines TRBV6-5 with TRBJ2-5, with TRBD2 as a possible D gene (6 bases). This TCR derives from an adult who was a healthcare worker with PCR-confirmed SARS-CoV-2 infection or an uninfected control (not recorded which). The CDR3 reads CASNPTTSPETQYF. DNA for the CDR3: TGTGCCAGCAACCCCACGACTAGTCCAGAGACCCAGTACTTC.